One sample yielded the 29 T cell receptor beta chains listed below, sequenced in a study of blood T cell repertoires in COVID-19 (dated by TCRdb to 2018 to 2021). Library generation was performed with the immunoSEQ multiplex PCR assay. TCRdb holds this immuneACCESS table with in-frame rearrangements only. Some clones are missing; in checked studies, unresolved V genes explain under half, and the rest has no known cause. The sample table records 150,000 to 200,000 clones; about four fifths of these occur just once. The ten largest make up approximately 7% of the sample. The sequencing sample was made of peripheral blood. Source of these receptors: a man in his 70s with active or convalescent COVID-19.

This clone occurred once. The chain joins TRBV6-2 or TRBV6-3 to TRBJ2-7, with D possibly matching TRBD1 (5 bases). The CDR3 extends over 12 amino acids. Deletions cut 5 bases from V and 3 bases from J, with 8 bases between. The germline CDR1 and CDR2 sequences are MNHEY and SVGEGT. The CDR3 loop is CASSVDSYEQYF. The CDR3 DNA reads as TGTGCCAGCAGTGTCGACAGCTACGAGCAGTACTTC.

The chain uses TRBV5-1 and TRBJ1-1; D perhaps matches TRBD1 (5 bases). The length of the CDR3 is 15 residues. Germline loops: CDR1 SGHRS, CDR2 YFSETQ. The germline V and J ends were trimmed by 4 bases and 3 bases, with 16 bases remaining between them. CDR3 sequence: CASSLVIGGDTEAFF. Here the CDR3 DNA reads TGCGCCAGCAGCCTCGTTATTGGGGGGGACACTGAAGCTTTCTTT.

V and J are TRBV29-1 and TRBJ1-1; unclear D gene. The CDR3 covers 17 residues. Germline CDR1 reads SQVTM; CDR2 reads ANQGSEA. The V end lost 4 bases, the J end lost 1 base, and 22 bases lay between the germline ends. Here the CDR3 reads CSVGSRRHGRGNTEAFF. CDR3 coding DNA: TGCAGCGTTGGAAGCAGGAGGCACGGTCGGGGGAACACTGAAGCTTTCTTT.

The V call is TRBV12-3 or TRBV12-4, the J call TRBJ1-1, with D uncertain. V lost 7 bases, J lost 4 bases, and 13 bases lay in between. This CDR3 is 13 amino acids long. CDR3 residues: CASIDGITTEAFF. CDR3 DNA sequence: TGTGCCAGCATTGACGGGATAACCACTGAAGCTTTCTTT.

In this sample, this clone turned up a few times. The chain combines TRBV18 with TRBJ2-7, with 8 bases lining up with TRBD2. This CDR3 contains 17 residues. V gave up 3 bases and J gave up 6 bases; unmatched junction bases: 16. Per germline, CDR1 KGHSH and CDR2 LQKENI. The CDR3 nucleotides are TGTGCCAGCTCACCCAATCTAGCGGGCGGAAATGTGGGCGAGCAGTACTTC. Translated: CASSPNLAGGNVGEQYF.

This chain connects TRBV7-6 to TRBJ1-1; D remains ambiguous. The V and J ends lost 1 base and 1 base respectively, with 7 bases between them. CDR1 is SGHVS and CDR2 is FNYEAQ in the germline V gene. The CDR3 is 14 amino acids. CDR3 DNA: TGTGCCAGCAGCTTAGGGAGTAAGAACACTGAAGCTTTCTTT. This encodes CASSLGSKNTEAFF.

V and J are TRBV5-1 and TRBJ2-3; the D gene is possibly TRBD1 (5 bases). Germline assignment: CDR1 SGHRS and CDR2 YFSETQ. The CDR3 is 18 amino acids. V lost 1 base to trimming and J lost 1 base, with 19 bases between them. CDR3 loop: CASSLPRAIRGRTDTQYF. CDR3 nucleotide sequence: TGCGCCAGCAGCTTGCCCCGGGCCATTAGGGGTCGCACAGATACGCAGTATTTT.

This chain joins TRBV5-1 and TRBJ1-1; the match to TRBD1 covers 7 bases. The ends lost 2 bases at V and 0 bases at J; junction bases unmatched: 13. The CDR3 is made up of 18 amino acids. Germline assignment: CDR1 SGHRS and CDR2 YFSETQ. In nucleotides, the CDR3 is TGCGCCAGCAGCTTATTCTTAAAGACTCAGGGGGTGAACACTGAAGCTTTCTTT. Amino acid sequence: CASSLFLKTQGVNTEAFF.

V is TRBV6-4 and J is TRBJ1-2; D uncertain. This CDR3 has 15 residues. Deletions cut 7 bases from V and 7 bases from J, with 22 bases between. From germline, CDR1 is MRHNA and CDR2 SNTAGT. Here the CDR3 DNA reads TGTGCCAGCAAGCTAAACTTGGGCTCCCTCGGTGGCTACACCTTC. Translation: CASKLNLGSLGGYTF.

Here the CDR3 DNA reads TGTGCCAGCTCACCTCCACCGGGTCGTGGCGGGGCTACCTACGAGCAGTACTTC. Translating gives CASSPPPGRGGATYEQYF. The chain employs TRBV18 and TRBJ2-7, with a weak D call TRBD2 (6 bases). Germline V gene data show CDR1 as KGHSH and CDR2 as LQKENI. CDR3 size: 18 residues. Trimming took off 3 bases at V and 2 bases at J, with 23 bases between the two ends. Using reference TRBV18 and TRBJ2-7 for the parts outside the CDR3, the full variable domain is NAGVMQNPRHLVRRRGQEARLRCSPMKGHSHVYWYRQLPEEGLKFMVYLQKENIIDESGMPKERFSAEFPKEGPSILRIQQVVRGDSAAYFCASSPPPGRGGATYEQYFGPGTRLTVT.

The chain recombines TRBV18 with TRBJ2-1, with TRBD2 as a possible D gene (5 bases). V was pared by 2 bases and J by 5 bases, with 10 bases between. The length of the CDR3 is 14 residues. Germline assignment: CDR1 KGHSH and CDR2 LQKENI. The CDR3 DNA reads as TGTGCCAGCTCACCAACGGGATACGACAATGAGCAGTTCTTC. It encodes CASSPTGYDNEQFF.

V is TRBV7-9 and J is TRBJ2-1, with TRBD2 identical over 9 bases. CDR1 is SEHNR and CDR2 is FQNEAQ in the germline V gene (reference sequence). The CDR3 length is 16 residues. V trimming: 3 bases; J trimming: 4 bases; junction bases outside the gene matches: 7. CDR3 in amino acids: CASSLFGGGAYNEQFF. For the CDR3, the DNA is TGTGCCAGCAGCTTGTTTGGCGGGGGGGCTTACAATGAGCAGTTCTTC.

CDR3 loop: CASDERQGNQPQHF. In DNA form, the CDR3 reads TGTGCCAGCGACGAGCGACAGGGCAATCAGCCCCAGCATTTT. This chain connects TRBV2 to TRBJ1-5; a possible D gene is TRBD1 (6 bases). This CDR3 contains 14 residues. Germline CDR1 SNHLY, CDR2 FYNNEI. The V gene lost 8 bases and the J gene lost 2 bases, with 13 bases spanning the gap.

This chain links TRBV6-6 with TRBJ1-5; tentatively, D is TRBD1 (5 bases). This CDR3 has 13 amino acids. Germline values: CDR1 MNHNY, CDR2 SVGAGI (reference sequence). V dropped 7 bases and J dropped 2 bases, with 9 bases sitting between them. The CDR3 DNA follows: TGTGCCAGCACCCCACAGGGCAATCAGCCCCAGCATTTT. It encodes CASTPQGNQPQHF.

The V and J genes are TRBV23-1 and TRBJ2-2, with 7 bases fitting TRBD1. TRBV23-1 is sorted into the ORF group, with uncertain function. The CDR3 covers 16 residues. Trimming took 2 bases from V and 0 from J; bases not matched to a gene: 3. CDR3 loop: CASSQGQGANTGELFF. The CDR3 DNA follows: TGCGCCAGCAGTCAAGGGCAGGGGGCGAACACCGGGGAGCTGTTTTTT.

The V and J genes are TRBV5-6 and TRBJ2-5, with 8 positions matching TRBD1. Trimming cost V 0 bases and J 4 bases; bases outside gene matches: 2. The CDR3 length is 14 residues. Germline-derived CDR1 and CDR2 are SGHDT and YYEEEE. The DNA of the CDR3 is TGTGCCAGCAGCTTGGTGCAGGGGGCAGAGACCCAGTACTTC. This codes for CASSLVQGAETQYF. Full variable domain (outside the CDR3, taken from reference TRBV5-6 and TRBJ2-5): DAGVTQSPTHLIKTRGQQVTLRCSPKSGHDTVSWYQQALGQGPQFIFQYYEEEERQRGNFPDRFSGHQFPNYSSELNVNALLLGDSALYLCASSLVQGAETQYFGPGTRLLVL.

The chain joins TRBV7-2 to TRBJ1-1; D is perhaps TRBD1 (6 bases). Germline V gene lookup returns CDR1 SGHTA and CDR2 FQGNSA. V lost 5 bases to trimming and J lost 5 bases, with 18 bases between them. The CDR3 runs 15 residues. CDR3 region: CASSPHSGGATEAFF. CDR3 sequence (DNA): TGTGCCAGCAGCCCTCACTCTGGGGGGGCGACTGAAGCTTTCTTT.

The chain employs TRBV4-1 and TRBJ2-7; 8 bases match TRBD1. This CDR3 is built from 18 residues. Trimming took 3 bases from V and 2 from J; bases not matched to a gene: 15. Germline V CDR1 and CDR2: MGHRA, YSYEKL. DNA of the CDR3: TGCGCCAGCAGCCACAGCTTTGTTCCGGGACAGGTACCCTACGAGCAGTACTTC. Translation: CASSHSFVPGQVPYEQYF.

The gene calls are TRBV30 and TRBJ1-3, with 10 bases lining up with TRBD1. The length of the CDR3 is 16 residues. Looked up from germline, CDR1 is GTSNPN and CDR2 is SVGIG (reference sequence). V was pared by 3 bases and J by 4 bases, with 9 bases of the junction left unmatched. This CDR3 is CAWSPKGQGYGNTIYF. The CDR3 DNA is TGTGCCTGGAGCCCCAAGGGACAGGGGTACGGAAACACCATATATTTT. Complete variable domain (other parts from reference TRBV30 and TRBJ1-3): SQTIHQWPATLVQPVGSPLSLECTVEGTSNPNLYWYRQAAGRGLQLLFYSVGIGQISSEVPQNLSASRPQDRQFILSSKKLLLSDSGFYLCAWSPKGQGYGNTIYFGEGSWLTVV.

The V and J genes are TRBV14 and TRBJ2-7, with 8 bases aligning to TRBD1. Germline values: CDR1 SGHDN, CDR2 FVKESK. The trim removed 0 bases at V and 3 bases at J, leaving 7 bases unmatched. The CDR3 is 16 amino acids. CDR3 DNA sequence: TGTGCCAGCAGCCAAGATTTAGGACAGGGTGGCTACGAGCAGTACTTC. Its translation is CASSQDLGQGGYEQYF.

This clone has a single count. The genes are TRBV4-1 and TRBJ2-3; 9 bases align to TRBD1. Looked up from germline, CDR1 is MGHRA and CDR2 is YSYEKL. CDR3 length: 17 residues. Trimming at V came to 2 bases and at J to 4 bases, leaving 10 bases not matched to a gene. CDR3 region: CASSQQVWTGVADTQYF. In DNA form, the CDR3 reads TGCGCCAGCAGCCAACAAGTGTGGACAGGGGTTGCAGATACGCAGTATTTT.

This chain links TRBV4-2 with TRBJ1-1, with D hard to call. The CDR3 spans 15 residues. Germline CDR1 LGHNA, CDR2 YNFKEQ. V was cut by 1 base and J by 7 bases, with 16 bases left in between. CDR3 coding DNA: TGTGCCAGCAGCCAAGGTTCGGTACAGCAGGTTGAAGCTTTCTTT. This encodes CASSQGSVQQVEAFF.

The chain has TRBV2 and TRBJ2-5; D is undetermined. Trimming removed 7 bases at V and 5 bases at J, with 11 bases between. The germline CDR1 and CDR2 sequences are SNHLY and FYNNEI. The CDR3 length is 12 residues. The chain's CDR3 is CASNRYRETQYF. For the CDR3, the DNA is TGTGCCAGCAACCGTTATCGGGAGACCCAGTACTTC.

The chain is built from TRBV4-1 and TRBJ1-5; D gene ambiguous. Trimming cost V 0 bases and J 3 bases, with 18 bases left between them. This CDR3 spans 18 amino acids. CDR1 and CDR2 from the germline V gene are MGHRA and YSYEKL. CDR3 sequence reads: CASSQDSVRVAYNQPQHF. The CDR3 DNA reads as TGCGCCAGCAGCCAAGATTCGGTTCGGGTTGCCTACAATCAGCCCCAGCATTTT.

A note on this clone: Other nucleotide sequences from this sample produce the same CDR3. This chain uses TRBV5-1 with TRBJ1-5; 8 nucleotides match TRBD1. CDR3 length: 14 residues. Looked up from germline, CDR1 is SGHRS and CDR2 is YFSETQ. After removal of 4 bases from V and 5 bases from J, the junction contained 5 bases not matched to a gene. Written as DNA, the CDR3 is TGCGCCAGCAGCATCGGACAGGGTGATCAGCCCCAGCATTTT. Translation gives CASSIGQGDQPQHF.

Here the CDR3 DNA reads TGTGCCAGCACCCCCGGGACTGGAACCTACGAGCAGTACTTC. Amino acid sequence: CASTPGTGTYEQYF. The chain recombines TRBV6-1 with TRBJ2-7; maybe TRBD2 (6 bases). Trimming took 7 bases from V and 2 from J, leaving 15 bases between them. The CDR3 is 14 amino acids. Germline V gene data show CDR1 as MNHNS and CDR2 as SASEGT.

V and J are TRBV18 and TRBJ1-2; D is undetermined. Per germline, CDR1 KGHSH and CDR2 LQKENI. This CDR3 contains 14 residues. Deletions cut 3 bases from V and 2 bases from J, with 10 bases between. The DNA of the CDR3 is TGTGCCAGCTCACCGTCTGAGACAAACTATGGCTACACCTTC. This translates into CASSPSETNYGYTF.

The chain uses TRBV7-2 and TRBJ1-1, with D hard to call. This CDR3 has 15 residues. Looked up from germline, CDR1 is SGHTA and CDR2 is FQGNSA. The ends were cut back, 5 bases at V and 4 bases at J, with 17 bases in the middle. The CDR3 spells CASSPFDVGGTEAFF. In nucleotides, the CDR3 is TGTGCCAGCAGCCCTTTTGACGTAGGAGGCACTGAAGCTTTCTTT.

This clone came up once. The gene calls are TRBV18 and TRBJ1-4; 7 bases agree with TRBD1. V lost 6 bases and J lost 7; bases outside the gene matches: 11. This CDR3 contains 15 residues. Germline V gene data show CDR1 as KGHSH and CDR2 as LQKENI. The DNA for the CDR3 is TGTGCCAGCTCCCCTGACAGGGTGGAGAGTGAAAAACTGTTTTTT. Its translation: CASSPDRVESEKLFF.